These 15 T cell receptor beta chains were all obtained from the same sample, sequenced in a study of cytomegalovirus exposure and HLA in healthy donors. The PCR contained 60 Vbeta and 13 Jbeta primers. TCRdb's table, derived via immunoSEQ multiplex PCR, lists solely in-frame clones and lacks some. The sample comprises some 120,000 clones, around 64% of which are singletons, and roughly 2.4% rests with the top ten. Material: PBMCs. Source of these receptors: a woman aged 25 to 45 in good health and CMV-seronegative.

In its sample, this clone was seen a few times. V usage is TRBV6-1 and J usage is TRBJ2-7; D is uncertain. CDR3 length equals 16 residues. Per the germline V gene, CDR1 is MNHNS and CDR2 is SASEGT. V was shortened by 4 bases and J by 0 bases, with 16 bases between the two germline ends. This CDR3 is CASSVARVSSSYEQYF. DNA of the CDR3: TGTGCCAGCAGTGTTGCACGGGTCTCGAGCTCCTACGAGCAGTACTTC.

The table lists this clone with a few counts. V is TRBV2 and J is TRBJ2-1; 8 positions match TRBD1. The CDR3 runs to 14 residues. The germline V gene has CDR1 SNHLY and CDR2 FYNNEI. Unmatched junction bases numbered 9, after V lost 5 bases and J lost 9 bases. The CDR3 DNA reads as TGTGCCAGCAGTATGGGCAGGGGGCAGGGTGAGCAGTTCTTC. This gives the protein CASSMGRGQGEQFF.

The V and J genes are TRBV6-6 and TRBJ1-2; TRBD1 matches at 7 bases. Germline V gene lookup returns CDR1 MNHNY and CDR2 SVGAGI (reference sequence). Losses at the gene ends were 4 bases for V and 5 bases for J; bases not matched to a gene: 10. The CDR3 has 15 residues. The CDR3 coding sequence is TGTGCCAGCAGTTCGCCGGGACAGTCCCTATATGGCTACACCTTC. Translating gives CASSSPGQSLYGYTF.

The CDR3 loop is CASSFRGSNYGYTF. The CDR3, as DNA: TGTGCCAGCAGCTTTAGAGGGTCTAACTATGGCTACACCTTC. The genes are TRBV5-6 and TRBJ1-2; no definite D call. The CDR3 loop spans 14 amino acids. Germline lookup yields CDR1 SGHDT and CDR2 YYEEEE. V was cut by 2 bases and J by 0 bases, with 8 bases left in between.

The chain uses TRBV27 and TRBJ2-7; 7 bases are shared with TRBD2. Germline V gene data show CDR1 as MNHEY and CDR2 as SMNVEV (reference sequence). V was clipped by 5 bases and J by 3 bases; unmatched bases: 7. This CDR3 comprises 14 residues. The CDR3, as DNA: TGTGCCAGCAGTCCTTTAACGGGAGGCTACGAGCAGTACTTC. Translated: CASSPLTGGYEQYF.

This clone came up a few times. The V gene is TRBV6-1, the J gene TRBJ1-4; D ambiguous. This CDR3 has 14 amino acids. The ends were cut back, 4 bases at V and 7 bases at J, with 13 bases in the middle. In germline, CDR1 is MNHNS, CDR2 SASEGT. The CDR3 reads CASSAGLASEKLFF. DNA of the CDR3: TGTGCCAGCAGTGCCGGACTTGCGAGTGAAAAACTGTTTTTT.

V usage is TRBV6-6 and J usage is TRBJ2-1, with TRBD1 as a possible D gene (6 bases). Per the germline V gene, CDR1 is MNHNY and CDR2 is SVGAGI (reference sequence). This CDR3 has 14 amino acids. Trimming removed 2 bases from V and 7 bases from J, with 12 bases in between. CDR3 bases: TGTGCCAGCAGTTACGAGACAGGTTGGAATGAGCAGTTCTTC. Protein product: CASSYETGWNEQFF.

The chain employs TRBV6-1 and TRBJ2-4; TRBD1 matches at 7 bases. There are 15 residues in the CDR3. V lost 0 bases, J lost 8 bases, and 7 bases stayed unmatched. The germline CDR1 and CDR2 sequences are MNHNS and SASEGT. CDR3 loop: CASSEAGGRGHIQYF. CDR3 DNA: TGTGCCAGCAGTGAAGCAGGGGGCCGCGGGCACATTCAGTACTTC.

This clone was seen more than once but under ten times. This chain uses TRBV27 with TRBJ2-7, with 8 bases identical to TRBD1. Trimming removed 6 bases from V and 0 bases from J; junction bases left unmatched: 16. The CDR3 runs 18 residues. Germline CDR1 and CDR2: MNHEY and SMNVEV (reference sequence). The CDR3 nucleotides are TGTGCCAGCAGCCTAAGGACAGGGCCGGGACGCCGCTCCTACGAGCAGTACTTC. It specifies CASSLRTGPGRRSYEQYF.

This sequence joins TRBV7-3 and TRBJ2-1; the match to TRBD2 covers 10 bases. Germline CDR1 is SGHTA and CDR2 is FQGTGA. V gave up 3 bases and J gave up 7 bases; unmatched junction bases: 6. There are 15 residues in the CDR3. As DNA, the CDR3 is TGTGCCAGCAGCTTTCTAGCGGGAGTAGGAAATGAGCAGTTCTTC. Protein product: CASSFLAGVGNEQFF.

V gene TRBV19 combines with J gene TRBJ1-1; tentatively, D is TRBD1 (5 bases). Trimming removed 5 bases from V and 1 base from J, with 11 bases in between. This CDR3 is 14 amino acids long. Germline CDR1 reads LNHDA; CDR2 reads SQIVND (reference sequence). As DNA, the CDR3 is TGTGCCAGTAGTCGACAGCGCGCGAACACTGAAGCTTTCTTT. Its translation is CASSRQRANTEAFF. The complete variable domain, with remaining parts taken from reference TRBV19 and TRBJ1-1, reads DGGITQSPKYLFRKEGQNVTLSCEQNLNHDAMYWYRQDPGQGLRLIYYSQIVNDFQKGDIAEGYSVSREKKESFPLTVTSAQKNPTAFYLCASSRQRANTEAFFGQGTRLTVV.

This clone has only one observation. The chain joins TRBV27 to TRBJ2-5; 9 positions agree with TRBD1. The CDR3 is 16 residues long. Losses at the gene ends were 8 bases for V and 5 bases for J; bases not matched to a gene: 15. Germline V gene data show CDR1 as MNHEY and CDR2 as SMNVEV (reference sequence). The chain's CDR3 is CASRPYRDREWETQYF. The CDR3 nucleotides are TGTGCCAGCCGCCCCTACCGGGACAGGGAGTGGGAGACCCAGTACTTC.

In its sample, this clone was seen a few times. The chain couples TRBV27 to TRBJ1-1, with D perhaps matching TRBD1 (6 bases). CDR3 length: 16 residues. The germline CDR1 and CDR2 sequences are MNHEY and SMNVEV (reference sequence). The V and J ends lost 4 bases and 1 base respectively, with 16 bases between them. DNA for the CDR3: TGTGCCAGCAGTTCCTGGGGGCGGGGGGGGAACACTGAAGCTTTCTTT. Encoded protein: CASSSWGRGGNTEAFF.

This sequence joins TRBV7-9 and TRBJ2-1; TRBD2 matches at 8 bases. The CDR3 sequence is 14 residues long. V shed 5 bases, J shed 7 bases, and the junction held 7 bases outside the gene matches. Germline V gives CDR1 SEHNR, CDR2 FQNEAQ (reference sequence). The CDR3 is CASSPGLAVNEQFF. DNA for the CDR3: TGTGCCAGCAGCCCTGGACTAGCCGTGAATGAGCAGTTCTTC.

The chain links TRBV5-1 to TRBJ2-7; TRBD2 agrees at 11 bases. Trimming removed 0 bases from V and 3 bases from J; junction bases left unmatched: 5. The germline V gene has CDR1 SGHRS and CDR2 YFSETQ. The CDR3 has 16 amino acids. Here the CDR3 reads CASSLGGTSGHYEQYF. The CDR3 DNA sequence: TGCGCCAGCAGCTTGGGCGGGACTAGCGGCCACTACGAGCAGTACTTC.